The 21 T cell receptor beta chains presented below share a single source sample, sequenced in a study of blood T cell repertoires in COVID-19. Only in-frame clones appear in the TCRdb table, and some are missing; sequencing was by immunoSEQ multiplex PCR. The data hold 45,000 to 55,000 clones, with around 83% observed a single time. Input material: peripheral blood. These receptor sequences come from a man between 60 and 70 years old with active COVID-19.

In this sample, this clone turned up once. The chain has TRBV3-1 (or the pseudogene TRBV3-2) and TRBJ2-7, with 11 bases lining up with TRBD1. The CDR3 runs to 16 residues. The trim removed 3 bases at V and 6 bases at J, leaving 10 bases unmatched. In germline, CDR1 is LGHDT, CDR2 YNNKEL (reference sequence). Here the CDR3 DNA reads TGTGCCAGCAGCCATACAGGACAGGGGGCTTTCGGCGAGCAGTACTTC. As protein: CASSHTGQGAFGEQYF.

This chain uses TRBV4-1 with TRBJ1-2; a weak D match, TRBD1 (6 bases). Germline CDR1 reads MGHRA; CDR2 reads YSYEKL. The CDR3 runs to 14 residues. V was pared by 5 bases and J by 3 bases, with 13 bases between. The DNA of the CDR3 is TGCGCCAGCAGCACCCGACAGGATTACTATGGCTACACCTTC. The encoded protein is CASSTRQDYYGYTF.

The chain links TRBV4-1 to TRBJ2-2, with 8 bases matching TRBD1. The CDR3 covers 16 residues. Germline-derived CDR1 and CDR2 are MGHRA and YSYEKL. The V segment lost 1 base and the J segment 2 bases; nucleotides outside the gene matches: 3. The CDR3 bases are TGCGCCAGCAGCCAAGGGACAGGGCTAAACACCGGGGAGCTGTTTTTT. Protein product: CASSQGTGLNTGELFF.

The rearrangement joins TRBV5-1 to TRBJ2-1; D uncertain. This CDR3 has 14 amino acids. The germline V gene has CDR1 SGHRS and CDR2 YFSETQ. Trimming removed 5 bases at V and 5 bases at J, with 14 bases between. The DNA of the CDR3 is TGCGCCAGCAGGTCCCTAGTTTTGAACAATGAGCAGTTCTTC. Translating it yields CASRSLVLNNEQFF.

V is TRBV9 and J is TRBJ2-1; 13 positions match TRBD2. CDR3 size: 16 residues. Looked up from germline, CDR1 is SGDLS and CDR2 is YYNGEE. V lost 4 bases and J lost 5; bases outside the gene matches: 6. Here the CDR3 reads CASSPLGLAGHNEQFF. The CDR3 nucleotides are TGTGCCAGCAGCCCCCTGGGACTAGCGGGGCACAATGAGCAGTTCTTC.

V and J are TRBV7-8 and TRBJ2-7; 14 bases line up with TRBD2. This CDR3 is built from 15 residues. With V trimmed by 3 bases and J by 3 bases, 1 base remained unmatched. Germline assignment: CDR1 SGHVS and CDR2 FQNEAQ. The CDR3 here is CASSFGTSGSYEQYF. The CDR3 nucleotides are TGTGCCAGCAGCTTTGGGACTAGCGGGAGCTACGAGCAGTACTTC.

The chain employs TRBV5-1 and TRBJ2-7; tentative D call: TRBD1 (5 bases). Trimming left V 5 bases short and J 1 base short, with 13 bases between. This CDR3 contains 14 residues. Germline V gene sequence: CDR1 SGHRS, CDR2 YFSETQ. The CDR3 here is CASRQAGNSYEQYF. CDR3 bases: TGCGCCAGCAGACAGGCAGGGAATTCCTACGAGCAGTACTTC. Looking up the rest from reference TRBV5-1 and TRBJ2-7 gives the full variable domain: KAGVTQTPRYLIKTRGQQVTLSCSPISGHRSVSWYQQTPGQGLQFLFEYFSETQRNKGNFPGRFSGRQFSNSRSEMNVSTLELGDSALYLCASRQAGNSYEQYFGPGTRLTVT.

The chain joins TRBV27 to TRBJ2-7; 10 bases agree with TRBD1. The J call is uncertain, as TRBJ2-5 better fits the DNA end. Germline lookup yields CDR1 MNHEY and CDR2 SMNVEV (reference sequence). CDR3 length: 16 amino acids. The CDR3 protein is CASSSPPDRGQETQYF. In DNA form, the CDR3 reads TGTGCCAGCAGTTCCCCCCCGGACAGGGGGCAAGAGACCCAGTACTTC.

This clone was seen a single time. The CDR3 region is CASSLGGGGEQYF. The CDR3 nucleotides read TGTGCCAGCAGCCTCGGTGGGGGAGGGGAGCAGTACTTC. The rearrangement links TRBV7-9 to TRBJ2-7, with 7 bases that match TRBD2. The V segment lost 5 bases and the J segment 7 bases; nucleotides outside the gene matches: 8. Germline V gene lookup returns CDR1 SEHNR and CDR2 FQNEAQ (reference sequence). The CDR3 is made up of 13 amino acids.

This chain joins TRBV3-1 (or the pseudogene TRBV3-2) and TRBJ2-2; D is undetermined. CDR3 length: 15 amino acids. Germline V CDR1 and CDR2: LGHDT, YNNKEL (reference sequence). The V gene lost 0 bases and the J gene lost 3 bases, with 8 bases spanning the gap. The CDR3: CASSQDQDHTGELFF. CDR3 coding DNA: TGTGCCAGCAGCCAAGATCAGGATCACACCGGGGAGCTGTTTTTT.

The V call is TRBV7-9, the J call TRBJ2-1, with a weak D call TRBD2 (6 bases). The CDR3 is 15 amino acids. V lost 1 base and J 4 bases, leaving 11 bases between the germline ends. From germline, CDR1 is SEHNR and CDR2 FQNEAQ (reference sequence). Here the CDR3 reads CASSLVLADYNEQFF. CDR3 nucleotide sequence: TGTGCCAGCAGCTTAGTACTAGCAGATTACAATGAGCAGTTCTTC.

This chain connects TRBV7-8 to TRBJ2-7; the match to TRBD1 covers 10 bases. J lost 4 bases, V lost 5 bases, and 8 bases had no gene match. CDR1 is SGHVS and CDR2 is FQNEAQ in the germline V gene. CDR3 length equals 15 residues. The CDR3 is CASSKRQGARYEQYF. The CDR3 DNA reads TGTGCCAGCAGCAAACGACAGGGGGCTCGATACGAGCAGTACTTC.

The rearrangement joins TRBV28 to TRBJ1-6; 10 positions match TRBD1. The CDR3 consists of 15 residues. The trim removed 6 bases at V and 8 bases at J, leaving 7 bases unmatched. Germline V gene sequence: CDR1 MDHEN, CDR2 SYDVKM. The CDR3 sequence is CASRLSGTGDSPLHF. Written as DNA, the CDR3 is TGTGCCAGCAGACTTTCCGGGACAGGGGATTCACCCCTCCACTTT.

V usage is TRBV7-8 and J usage is TRBJ2-7; 9 bases match TRBD1. V lost 5 bases and J lost 5; bases outside the gene matches: 10. CDR1 is SGHVS and CDR2 is FQNEAQ in the germline V gene. CDR3 length: 15 amino acids. CDR3 sequence reads: CASSDLTGGYHEQYF. CDR3 coding DNA: TGTGCCAGCAGCGACCTGACAGGGGGATACCACGAGCAGTACTTC.

The V and J genes are TRBV24-1 and TRBJ1-1; D uncertain. CDR1 and CDR2 from the germline V gene are KGHDR and SFDVKD. This CDR3 spans 13 amino acids. Trimming shortened V by 7 bases and J by 4 bases, and 12 bases separated the two germline ends. Here the CDR3 DNA reads TGTGCCACCAGAGCCAGGAGGAGCACTGAAGCTTTCTTT. Protein product: CATRARRSTEAFF.

The chain has TRBV4-2 and TRBJ2-7, with D unclear. Trimming took 5 bases from V and 4 from J, leaving 9 bases between them. The CDR3 is 12 residues long. Looked up from germline, CDR1 is LGHNA and CDR2 is YNFKEQ. The CDR3 here is CASSATSYEQYF. The CDR3 DNA sequence: TGTGCCAGCAGCGCGACTTCTTACGAGCAGTACTTC.

The V call is TRBV7-9, the J call TRBJ2-2; 8 bases fit TRBD2. Germline CDR1 is SEHNR and CDR2 is FQNEAQ (reference sequence). The CDR3 is made up of 16 amino acids. The junction had 1 base not matched to a gene; V was cut back by 1 base and J by 0 bases. As DNA, the CDR3 is TGTGCCAGCAGCTTAGGGGGACTAGCGAACACCGGGGAGCTGTTTTTT. This encodes CASSLGGLANTGELFF. Variable domain in full (rest from reference TRBV7-9 and TRBJ2-2): DTGVSQNPRHKITKRGQNVTFRCDPISEHNRLYWYRQTLGQGPEFLTYFQNEAQLEKSRLLSDRFSAERPKGSFSTLEIQRTEQGDSAMYLCASSLGGLANTGELFFGEGSRLTVL.

This clone occurred once. The J gene is TRBJ2-1, the V gene TRBV19; the match to TRBD2 covers 9 bases. The length of the CDR3 is 15 residues. J was trimmed by 8 bases and V by 2 bases; bases with no gene match: 7. Germline CDR1 and CDR2: LNHDA and SQIVND (reference sequence). Here the CDR3 DNA reads TGTGCCAGTAGTATAAGGGCGGGGGGGCCCGATGAGCAGTTCTTC. Translating gives CASSIRAGGPDEQFF.

In its sample, this clone ranks as medium-sized. V gene TRBV19 combines with J gene TRBJ1-2, with D possibly matching TRBD1 (6 bases). V lost 3 bases and J 6 bases, leaving 11 bases between the germline ends. The CDR3 extends over 13 amino acids. Germline V CDR1 and CDR2: LNHDA, SQIVND (reference sequence). CDR3 sequence: CASSILGANGYTF. As DNA, the CDR3 is TGTGCCAGTAGTATTTTGGGGGCTAATGGCTACACCTTC.

The V call is TRBV20-1, the J call TRBJ2-5; D unclear. The CDR3 has 11 amino acids. The germline V gene encodes CDR1 DFQATT and CDR2 SNEGSKA (reference sequence). V was clipped by 3 bases and J by 2 bases, with 4 bases between them. CDR3 coding DNA: TGCAGTGCTAGCAGACAAGAGACCCAGTACTTC. It is translated as CSASRQETQYF.

This chain links TRBV2 with TRBJ2-3; 16 bases are a match to TRBD2. J lost 6 bases, V lost 10 bases, and 10 bases had no gene match. The germline V gene encodes CDR1 SNHLY and CDR2 FYNNEI. The CDR3 contains 16 residues. The CDR3 DNA reads TGTGCCACCAGCCAGGGACTAGCGGGAGGGGGGGATACGCAGTATTTT. This gives the protein CATSQGLAGGGDTQYF.